This TCR beta chain was found in a study of neurological immune-mediated disorders. V lost 1 base to trimming and J lost 0 bases, with 10 bases between them. Per the germline V gene, CDR1 is LGHDT and CDR2 is YNNKEL (reference sequence). The CDR3 consists of 17 residues. This clonotype showed up just a few times. TCRdb re-analysed the 5' RACE reads in MiXCR, keeping a single row per CDR3 protein. This sample has 55,000 to 70,000 distinct CDR3 sequences, with over 5% found just once. Sequencing was performed on PBMCs. J is TRBJ2-6 and V is TRBV3-1, with D hard to call. This receptor was identified in a human donor with multiple sclerosis. The donor label of this sample is uncertain. The chain's CDR3 is CASSQGLGISGANVLTF. The CDR3, as DNA: TGTGCCAGCAGCCAAGGTCTGGGGATCTCTGGGGCCAACGTCCTGACTTTC.